This record looks at one T cell receptor (beta chain) sequence and its context. The antigen is undetermined. The sample comes from a study of a mutant IDH1 vaccine in newly diagnosed glioma. For the study at large: Standard pretreatment was either radiotherapy, temozolomide, or, for most, radiochemotherapy with temozolomide. Study results and limitations: Pseudoprogression apparently tracked independently of changes in top peripheral T cell clonotypes.

The CDR3 contains 16 residues. The germline CDR1 and CDR2 sequences are SSHAT and FNYEAQ (reference sequence). With 5 bases removed from V and 0 bases from J, the gap between germline ends came to 15 bases. Assay used: immunoSEQ multiplex PCR; TCRdb lists only in-frame clones, some missing. The sample contains fewer than 85,000 clones, approximately 86% of which appear only once. Time point given: baseline, week 1 (first vaccination visit). Treatment denoted: pre-vaccination baseline after standard-of-care therapy. This TCR was recovered from a man under 40 with glioma. V usage is TRBV7-7 and J usage is TRBJ2-3, with D perhaps TRBD2 (6 bases). Sample: PBMCs, taken from a glioma patient treated with radiotherapy, temozolomide or both. For the CDR3, the DNA is TGTGCCAGCAGCCCCCAGGAGGGGTTTAGCACAGATACGCAGTATTTT. Translation gives CASSPQEGFSTDTQYF. The entire variable domain, with the rest obtained from reference TRBV7-7 and TRBJ2-3, is as follows: GAGVSQSPRYKVTKRGQDVTLRCDPISSHATLYWYQQALGQGPEFLTYFNYEAQPDKSGLPSDRFSAERPEGSISTLTIQRTEQRDSAMYRCASSPQEGFSTDTQYFGPGTRLTVL.